This T cell receptor beta chain is drawn from a study of T cell repertoires in cytomegalovirus infection. Across the whole study: CMV infection together with matching HLA type was indicated by public TCR beta signatures.

TCRdb called the reads again in MiXCR, with one record for every CDR3 protein. The sample carries hundreds of thousands of distinct CDR3 sequences, 30% to 35% recorded once. General study results and limits: In two of eight donors, the top clonotype was HLA-C-restricted CMV-specific.

This clonotype came up many times. Its antigen is not known. The germline CDR1 and CDR2 sequences are SGHTA and FQGNSA. The CDR3 has 20 amino acids. The trim removed 1 base at V and 0 bases at J, leaving 15 bases unmatched. This receptor was obtained from a human donor in good health (CMV status not recorded). Some clones in this sample may be carry-over from other donors' samples. The source material was cultured CD8+ T cells from PBMCs, sampled from culture after CMV antigen stimulation. This sequence joins TRBV7-2 and TRBJ2-4, with TRBD1 matching 7 bases. The CDR3 loop reads CASSLEPGARGYLAKNIQYF. In DNA, the CDR3 is TGTGCCAGCAGCTTAGAACCCGGGGCCAGGGGGTACCTAGCCAAAAACATTCAGTACTTC.